A single sample gave rise to the 23 T cell receptor beta chains below, sequenced in a study of spatial heterogeneity in lung cancer. The time point: blood at routine non-recurrence follow-up after resection. TCRdb processed the 5' RACE reads anew with MiXCR; each CDR3 protein has one entry. The data show over 15,000 distinct CDR3 sequences, about 20% seen once. The starting material was PBMCs, obtained at follow-up. The receptors stem from a male donor with early-stage non-small cell lung cancer.

Only a few counts were recorded for this clonotype. The V call is TRBV12-3 or TRBV12-4, the J call TRBJ1-5, with a possible D match to TRBD1 (5 bases). CDR3 length equals 18 residues. Trimming removed 6 bases at V and 2 bases at J, with 23 bases between. The CDR3 sequence: CASSFGALAASGNQPQHF. The CDR3 DNA sequence: TGTGCCAGCAGCTTTGGGGCCTTGGCGGCCAGCGGCAATCAGCCCCAGCATTTT.

This chain joins TRBV12-3 or TRBV12-4 and TRBJ2-3; 8 bases fit TRBD1. J was trimmed by 1 base and V by 5 bases; bases with no gene match: 8. This CDR3 is 16 amino acids long. The CDR3 bases are TGTGCCAGCAGTATAACGCCGGGACAGGGCACAGATACGCAGTATTTT. It is translated as CASSITPGQGTDTQYF.

There are many counts of this clonotype. The rearrangement links TRBV7-9 to TRBJ1-2, with no clear D. With 4 bases removed from V and 1 base from J, the gap between germline ends came to 13 bases. The CDR3 has 15 residues. Germline CDR1 and CDR2: SEHNR and FQNEAQ (reference sequence). The CDR3 nucleotides are TGTGCCAGCAGCTCAGAGCCAAAAAATAACTATGGCTACACCTTC. It is translated as CASSSEPKNNYGYTF.

This clonotype was recorded a few times. The chain uses TRBV6-1 and TRBJ2-7; TRBD1 matches at 9 bases. Germline CDR1 and CDR2: MNHNS and SASEGT. With 7 bases clipped from V and 3 bases from J, the junction kept 7 bases outside the gene matches. The CDR3 runs 14 residues. The CDR3 sequence is CASTWTGANYEQYF. CDR3 DNA sequence: TGTGCCAGCACCTGGACAGGGGCCAACTACGAGCAGTACTTC.

This clonotype showed up just a few times. The V call is TRBV5-1, the J call TRBJ2-2, with 7 bases aligning to TRBD1. The V and J ends lost 0 bases and 0 bases, in that order; junction bases with no gene match: 8. This CDR3 is 18 amino acids long. Per the germline V gene, CDR1 is SGHRS and CDR2 is YFSETQ. Here the CDR3 reads CASSLGVTGTSNTGELFF. The CDR3 DNA follows: TGCGCCAGCAGCTTGGGGGTGACAGGGACCTCGAACACCGGGGAGCTGTTTTTT.

Worth noting for this clonotype: Possible read error: a much larger clone is one base away. The chain couples TRBV5-1 to TRBJ1-6, with TRBD1 as a possible D gene (6 bases). This CDR3 is built from 15 residues. Germline assignment: CDR1 SGHRS and CDR2 YFSETQ. CDR3 in amino acids: CVSSLAGGASSPLHF. The CDR3 DNA reads as TGCGTCAGCAGCTTGGCTGGGGGCGCTTCTTCACCCCTCCACTTT.

The rearrangement links TRBV7-3 to TRBJ2-5; 9 positions agree with TRBD2. V shed 4 bases and J 3 bases; nucleotides not matched to a gene: 6. Germline loops: CDR1 SGHTA, CDR2 FQGTGA. The CDR3 consists of 15 residues. DNA for the CDR3: TGTGCCAGCAGCTCGCTAGCGGGGAAAGAAGAGACCCAGTACTTC. Residues: CASSSLAGKEETQYF. Using reference TRBV7-3 and TRBJ2-5 for the parts outside the CDR3, the full variable domain is GAGVSQTPSNKVTEKGKYVELRCDPISGHTALYWYRQSLGQGPEFLIYFQGTGAADDSGLPNDRFFAVRPEGSVSTLKIQRTERGDSAVYLCASSSLAGKEETQYFGPGTRLLVL.

This clonotype was seen a handful of times. The chain is built from TRBV2 and TRBJ2-1; 9 positions match TRBD2. Unmatched junction bases numbered 4, after V lost 6 bases and J lost 4 bases. This CDR3 spans 14 amino acids. Germline CDR1 SNHLY, CDR2 FYNNEI. The CDR3 loop reads CASRGRGGYNEQFF. For the CDR3, the DNA is TGTGCCAGCAGAGGGCGGGGGGGTTACAATGAGCAGTTCTTC.

The rearrangement uses TRBV6-1 and TRBJ2-1; TRBD2 agrees at 10 bases. CDR3 length: 16 residues. Trimming took 7 bases from V and 3 from J; bases not matched to a gene: 9. Germline values: CDR1 MNHNS, CDR2 SASEGT. The CDR3 reads CASTLETSGNYNEQFF. In DNA form, the CDR3 reads TGTGCCAGCACCCTTGAAACTAGCGGGAACTACAATGAGCAGTTCTTC.

This clonotype was seen ten or more times. This CDR3 reads CASSLSSGNGFDEQFF. Here the CDR3 DNA reads TGTGCCAGCAGCTTAAGCTCCGGGAATGGCTTCGATGAGCAGTTCTTC. V gene TRBV7-3 combines with J gene TRBJ2-1, with a weak D call TRBD2 (5 bases). The CDR3 totals 16 residues. V shed 1 base and J shed 8 bases, with 18 bases lying between them. Germline values: CDR1 SGHTA, CDR2 FQGTGA.

The genes are TRBV11-2 and TRBJ2-1; 10 nucleotides line up with TRBD1. The CDR3 length is 14 residues. The ends lost 4 bases at V and 6 bases at J; junction bases unmatched: 3. CDR1 SGHAT and CDR2 FQNNGV come from the germline V gene. As DNA, the CDR3 is TGTGCCAGCAGCTCCCGGGACAGGGGCAATGAGCAGTTCTTC. Its protein is CASSSRDRGNEQFF.

The V call is TRBV3-1, the J call TRBJ2-2; TRBD1 matches 8 bases. The CDR3 sequence is 17 residues long. The junction had 8 bases not matched to a gene; V was cut back by 1 base and J by 4 bases. CDR1 LGHDT and CDR2 YNNKEL come from the germline V gene (reference sequence). In DNA, the CDR3 is TGTGCCAGCAGCCAAGCGCCCGGGACAGGAATCACCGGGGAGCTGTTTTTT. As protein: CASSQAPGTGITGELFF.

CDR3 coding DNA: TGTGCCAGCAGCCCGTACTCAGGGGGCCCCTACAATGAGCAGTTCTTC. This codes for CASSPYSGGPYNEQFF. V and J are TRBV3-1 and TRBJ2-1, with TRBD1 identical over 8 bases. Germline CDR1 LGHDT, CDR2 YNNKEL (reference sequence). The CDR3 spans 16 residues. The V gene end was trimmed by 4 bases and the J gene end by 2 bases; junction bases not matched to a gene: 7.

The J gene is TRBJ2-5, the V gene TRBV10-3; D not certain. Per the germline V gene, CDR1 is ENHRY and CDR2 is SYGVKD. The ends were cut back, 4 bases at V and 1 base at J, with 4 bases in the middle. This CDR3 spans 12 amino acids. The CDR3 region has the DNA TGTGCCATCAGTGGGACCCAAGAGACCCAGTACTTC. Translation: CAISGTQETQYF.

The chain joins TRBV2 to TRBJ2-7; 7 bases are shared with TRBD2. In germline, CDR1 is SNHLY, CDR2 FYNNEI. This CDR3 spans 14 amino acids. V shed 6 bases and J 2 bases; nucleotides not matched to a gene: 7. CDR3 region: CASSRDGGTYEQYF. CDR3 in DNA: TGTGCCAGCAGCAGGGACGGGGGGACCTACGAGCAGTACTTC.

In the case of this clonotype: This may arise from a read error, as a much more abundant clone is one base away. This chain connects TRBV4-1 to TRBJ2-7, with TRBD1 matching over 7 bases. The CDR3 is 15 residues long. Germline lookup yields CDR1 MGHRA and CDR2 YSYEKL. Unmatched junction bases numbered 12, after V lost 5 bases and J lost 5 bases. The CDR3 loop reads CASSKQNRGSHEQYF. The CDR3 DNA is TGCGCCAGCAGCAAGCAAAACAGGGGTTCACACGAGCAGTACTTC.

This clonotype was seen only a few times. The CDR3 sequence is CASSLPGRTGNEQFF. The CDR3, as DNA: TGTGCCAGCAGTCTCCCGGGGAGGACAGGGAATGAGCAGTTCTTC. The rearrangement joins TRBV12-3 or TRBV12-4 to TRBJ2-1, with 8 nucleotides matching TRBD1. The CDR3 totals 15 residues. With 5 bases clipped from V and 7 bases from J, the junction kept 10 bases outside the gene matches.

CDR3 region: CAISDHTGSNQPQHF. CDR3 DNA: TGTGCCATCAGTGACCATACAGGGAGCAATCAGCCCCAGCATTTT. This rearrangement joins TRBV10-3 to TRBJ1-5; D is possibly TRBD1 (6 bases). The CDR3 runs 15 residues. CDR1 ENHRY and CDR2 SYGVKD come from the germline V gene. The V end was cut by 3 bases, the J end by 1 base, with 10 bases between.

This clonotype was counted at least ten times. The J gene is TRBJ1-1, the V gene TRBV7-3, with a tentative D call TRBD1 (6 bases). CDR1 is SGHTA and CDR2 is FQGTGA in the germline V gene. With 4 bases removed from V and 5 bases from J, the gap between germline ends came to 14 bases. This CDR3 spans 14 amino acids. The CDR3 region is CASSSTGRVTEAFF. The CDR3 bases are TGTGCCAGCAGCTCGACAGGCAGGGTTACTGAAGCTTTCTTT.

This clonotype has ten or more counts. The rearrangement joins TRBV9 to TRBJ2-2, with 8 bases fitting TRBD1. CDR1 is SGDLS and CDR2 is YYNGEE in the germline V gene. Trimming at V came to 3 bases and at J to 7 bases, leaving 11 bases not matched to a gene. The CDR3 has 16 residues. Here the CDR3 DNA reads TGTGCCAGCAGCGGGCCGGGACAGGTCGACGGCGGGGAGCTGTTTTTT. It yields the protein CASSGPGQVDGGELFF.

This chain connects TRBV7-3 to TRBJ1-6, with D unclear. This CDR3 spans 13 amino acids. The V end lost 3 bases, the J end lost 8 bases, and 8 bases lay between the germline ends. Germline V gives CDR1 SGHTA, CDR2 FQGTGA. The CDR3 DNA is TGTGCCAGCAGCTTCTATTTGGATTCACCCCTCCACTTT. It codes for CASSFYLDSPLHF. The full variable domain, in which reference TRBV7-3 and TRBJ1-6 provide the parts outside the CDR3, is GAGVSQTPSNKVTEKGKYVELRCDPISGHTALYWYRQSLGQGPEFLIYFQGTGAADDSGLPNDRFFAVRPEGSVSTLKIQRTERGDSAVYLCASSFYLDSPLHFGNGTRLTVT.

The CDR3 here is CASRDRASGNTIYF. CDR3 coding DNA: TGTGCCAGCAGGGACAGGGCGTCTGGAAACACCATATATTTT. The genes are TRBV11-2 and TRBJ1-3, with 8 positions matching TRBD1. Germline V gene sequence: CDR1 SGHAT, CDR2 FQNNGV. CDR3 length: 14 residues. J was trimmed by 1 base and V by 6 bases; bases with no gene match: 2. Variable domain in full (rest from reference TRBV11-2 and TRBJ1-3): EAGVAQSPRYKIIEKRQSVAFWCNPISGHATLYWYQQILGQGPKLLIQFQNNGVVDDSQLPKDRFSAERLKGVDSTLKIQPAKLEDSAVYLCASRDRASGNTIYFGEGSWLTVV.

CDR3 in DNA: TGTGCCATCAAAGGGGGCACTGAAGCTTTCTTT. Its protein is CAIKGGTEAFF. The chain carries TRBV10-3 and TRBJ1-1; the D gene is possibly TRBD1 (6 bases). The CDR3 runs 11 residues. V dropped 7 bases and J dropped 4 bases, with 7 bases sitting between them. Looked up from germline, CDR1 is ENHRY and CDR2 is SYGVKD.